The 11 T cell receptor beta chains presented below share a single source sample, sequenced in a study of T cell responses to AZD1222 COVID-19 vaccine. Profiling relied on immunoSEQ multiplex PCR, and the TCRdb table lists in-frame clones only, not all of them. This table holds some 120,000 clones, 87% found once. The specimen was peripheral blood, collected on day 0 of AZD1222 vaccination. The receptors originated from an adult in good health.

The chain uses TRBV30 and TRBJ2-2; D is ambiguous. Germline lookup yields CDR1 GTSNPN and CDR2 SVGIG (reference sequence). The CDR3 contains 15 residues. Trimming pared 1 base from V and 5 bases from J, leaving 14 bases between. CDR3 in DNA: TGTGCCTGGAGTGGAGCCAGGTTGGGGACCGGGGAGCTGTTTTTT. Protein product: CAWSGARLGTGELFF.

CDR3 DNA sequence: TGTGCCAGCAGCCCCGGGGCAGGGATCCACTATGGCTACACCTTC. It yields the protein CASSPGAGIHYGYTF. The rearrangement joins TRBV7-9 to TRBJ1-2; TRBD1 is a possible D gene (5 bases). From germline, CDR1 is SEHNR and CDR2 FQNEAQ (reference sequence). The CDR3 runs 15 residues. Trimming left V 5 bases short and J 3 bases short, with 16 bases between.

V gene TRBV30 combines with J gene TRBJ1-3; D is unclear. The V gene's germline CDR1 is GTSNPN and CDR2 SVGIG (reference sequence). The ends were cut back, 2 bases at V and 6 bases at J, with 14 bases in the middle. There are 14 residues in the CDR3. In nucleotides, the CDR3 is TGTGCCTGGAGTCGCGGCCGGTTAGAAAACACCATATATTTT. This codes for CAWSRGRLENTIYF. The full variable domain, its missing parts supplied by reference TRBV30 and TRBJ1-3, is SQTIHQWPATLVQPVGSPLSLECTVEGTSNPNLYWYRQAAGRGLQLLFYSVGIGQISSEVPQNLSASRPQDRQFILSSKKLLLSDSGFYLCAWSRGRLENTIYFGEGSWLTVV.

The chain links TRBV3-1 (or the pseudogene TRBV3-2) to TRBJ2-7; 7 bases agree with TRBD1. The CDR3 totals 15 residues. J was trimmed by 5 bases and V by 4 bases; bases with no gene match: 11. Germline V lookup: CDR1 LGHDT, CDR2 YNNKEL (reference sequence). The CDR3 nucleotides read TGTGCCAGCAGCCCCTCTCTGAGGGGGCCAGACGAGCAGTACTTC. Amino acid sequence: CASSPSLRGPDEQYF.

The chain couples TRBV6-5 to TRBJ1-4; D call uncertain. In germline, CDR1 is MNHEY, CDR2 SVGAGI. This CDR3 comprises 14 residues. V lost 2 bases, J lost 3 bases, and 7 bases lay in between. The CDR3 region has the DNA TGTGCCAGCAGTTACCGGAAATCTAATGAAAAACTGTTTTTT. Translation: CASSYRKSNEKLFF.

This rearrangement joins TRBV27 to TRBJ2-2, with D possibly TRBD1 on 6 matching bases. The V end lost 5 bases, the J end lost 4 bases, and 14 bases lay between the germline ends. Germline values: CDR1 MNHEY, CDR2 SMNVEV (reference sequence). The CDR3 covers 15 residues. CDR3 bases: TGTGCCAGCAGTCCCCGACAGGACGGCACCGGGGAGCTGTTTTTT. Its translation: CASSPRQDGTGELFF.

The V call is TRBV15, the J call TRBJ1-1; D is perhaps TRBD1 (6 bases). The CDR3 has 14 amino acids. Germline loops: CDR1 LNHNV, CDR2 YYDKDF (reference sequence). Trimming left V 0 bases short and J 4 bases short, with 9 bases between. In DNA, the CDR3 is TGTGCCACCAGCAGAGATCTACAGGGCACTGAAGCTTTCTTT. As protein: CATSRDLQGTEAFF.

The chain couples TRBV27 to TRBJ1-5; D ambiguous. V was cut by 0 bases and J by 5 bases, with 8 bases left in between. The CDR3 sequence is 14 residues long. Germline V lookup: CDR1 MNHEY, CDR2 SMNVEV (reference sequence). Here the CDR3 DNA reads TGTGCCAGCAGTTTATCAGGTGCGGATCAGCCCCAGCATTTT. The encoded protein is CASSLSGADQPQHF.

The chain employs TRBV6-5 and TRBJ1-1; no clear D. Trimming removed 6 bases from V and 4 bases from J, with 9 bases in between. Germline-derived CDR1 and CDR2 are MNHEY and SVGAGI. The CDR3 contains 12 residues. The CDR3 protein is CASSPWGTEAFF. CDR3 coding DNA: TGTGCCAGCAGCCCGTGGGGCACTGAAGCTTTCTTT.

The chain employs TRBV7-2 and TRBJ1-5; TRBD1 agrees at 9 bases. Germline CDR1 and CDR2: SGHTA and FQGNSA. There are 15 residues in the CDR3. The ends lost 1 base at V and 4 bases at J; junction bases unmatched: 2. Here the CDR3 reads CASSLVDRGNQPQHF. The CDR3 region has the DNA TGTGCCAGCAGCTTAGTAGACAGGGGGAATCAGCCCCAGCATTTT.

This sequence joins TRBV24-1 and TRBJ2-2, with TRBD1 matching 8 bases. Germline CDR1 reads KGHDR; CDR2 reads SFDVKD. With V trimmed by 8 bases and J by 5 bases, 9 bases remained unmatched. The length of the CDR3 is 15 residues. In DNA, the CDR3 is TGTGCCACCAACCCCGGGACAGGACGTACCGGGGAGCTGTTTTTT. It translates to CATNPGTGRTGELFF.